This T cell receptor (beta chain) derives from a study of blood T cell repertoires in COVID-19. Germline CDR1 is SGHAT and CDR2 is FQNNGV. The CDR3 has 16 amino acids. The V segment lost 6 bases and the J segment 2 bases; nucleotides outside the gene matches: 11. Adults between roughly 18 and 89 years of age took part from 20 to 25 US areas. Participants were placed into cohorts based on the clinical history they reported. Two negative PCRs, clearance, or symptom resolution characterized the recovered Cohort 3 donors. Under the authors' procedure: Scientists estimated how many nucleated cells there were by amplifying reference gene primers. Clones were read by immunoSEQ multiplex PCR, and TCRdb kept only the in-frame ones, dropping some. The V and J calls and the clone size are those of that table, but D and trimming were determined from the DNA. This table holds roughly 180,000 clones, roughly 85% found once.

V usage is TRBV11-2 and J usage is TRBJ2-7, with 9 bases that match TRBD1. The receptor was derived from a man aged 40-49 years who had recovered from COVID-19. Material: PBMCs or T cells enriched from blood (not recorded which). CDR3 DNA: TGTGCCAGCAGGCCCATCCGGGGACAGGGAACCTACGAGCAGTACTTC. Protein: CASRPIRGQGTYEQYF. The entire variable domain, with the rest obtained from reference TRBV11-2 and TRBJ2-7, is as follows: EAGVAQSPRYKIIEKRQSVAFWCNPISGHATLYWYQQILGQGPKLLIQFQNNGVVDDSQLPKDRFSAERLKGVDSTLKIQPAKLEDSAVYLCASRPIRGQGTYEQYFGPGTRLTVT.